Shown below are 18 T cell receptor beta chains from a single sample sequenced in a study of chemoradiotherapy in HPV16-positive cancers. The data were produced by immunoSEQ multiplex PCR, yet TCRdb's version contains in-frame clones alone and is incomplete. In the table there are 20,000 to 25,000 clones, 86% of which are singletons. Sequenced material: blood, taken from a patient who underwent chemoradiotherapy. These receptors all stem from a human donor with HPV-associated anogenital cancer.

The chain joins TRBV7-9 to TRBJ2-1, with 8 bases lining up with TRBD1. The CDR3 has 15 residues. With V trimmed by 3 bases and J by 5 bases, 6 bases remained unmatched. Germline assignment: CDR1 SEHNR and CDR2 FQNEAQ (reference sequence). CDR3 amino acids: CASSFTGGTHNEQFF. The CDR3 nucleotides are TGTGCCAGCAGCTTTACAGGGGGGACCCACAATGAGCAGTTCTTC. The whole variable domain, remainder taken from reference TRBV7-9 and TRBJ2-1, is DTGVSQNPRHKITKRGQNVTFRCDPISEHNRLYWYRQTLGQGPEFLTYFQNEAQLEKSRLLSDRFSAERPKGSFSTLEIQRTEQGDSAMYLCASSFTGGTHNEQFFGPGTRLTVL.

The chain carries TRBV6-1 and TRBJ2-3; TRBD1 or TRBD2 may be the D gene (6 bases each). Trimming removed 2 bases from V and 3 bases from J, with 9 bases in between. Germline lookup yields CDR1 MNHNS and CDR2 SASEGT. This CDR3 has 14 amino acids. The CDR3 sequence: CASSEQGRTDTQYF. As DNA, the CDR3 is TGTGCCAGCAGTGAACAGGGGAGGACAGATACGCAGTATTTT.

CDR3 sequence (DNA): TGTGCCAGCAGTACCTGGACTGGCTTCAATGAGCAGTTCTTC. Protein product: CASSTWTGFNEQFF. The chain carries TRBV27 and TRBJ2-1, with TRBD2 as a possible D gene (5 bases). The CDR3 has 14 amino acids. Per the germline V gene, CDR1 is MNHEY and CDR2 is SMNVEV (reference sequence). The V end was cut by 5 bases, the J end by 6 bases, with 14 bases between.

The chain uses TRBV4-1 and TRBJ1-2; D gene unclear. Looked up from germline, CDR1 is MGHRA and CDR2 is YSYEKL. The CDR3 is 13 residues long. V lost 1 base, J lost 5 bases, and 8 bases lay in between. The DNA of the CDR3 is TGCGCCAGCAGCCAAGCGGGAATTTATGGCTACACCTTC. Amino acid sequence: CASSQAGIYGYTF.

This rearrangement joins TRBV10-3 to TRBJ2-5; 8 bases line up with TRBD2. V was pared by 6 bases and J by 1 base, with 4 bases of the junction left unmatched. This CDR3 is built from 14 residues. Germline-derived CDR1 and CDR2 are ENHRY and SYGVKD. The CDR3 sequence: CAIRSSGAQETQYF. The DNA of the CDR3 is TGTGCCATCAGGAGTAGCGGGGCCCAAGAGACCCAGTACTTC.

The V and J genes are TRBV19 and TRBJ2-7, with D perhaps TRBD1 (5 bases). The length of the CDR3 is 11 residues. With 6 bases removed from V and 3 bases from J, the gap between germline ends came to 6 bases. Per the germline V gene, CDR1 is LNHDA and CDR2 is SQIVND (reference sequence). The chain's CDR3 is CASSQGYEQYF. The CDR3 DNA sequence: TGTGCCAGTAGCCAGGGCTACGAGCAGTACTTC.

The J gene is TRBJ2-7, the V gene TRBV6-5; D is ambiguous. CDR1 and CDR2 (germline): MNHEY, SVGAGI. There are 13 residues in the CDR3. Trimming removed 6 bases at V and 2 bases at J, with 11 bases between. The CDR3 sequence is CASSRLGTYEQYF. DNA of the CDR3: TGTGCCAGCAGCCGCCTAGGAACCTACGAGCAGTACTTC.

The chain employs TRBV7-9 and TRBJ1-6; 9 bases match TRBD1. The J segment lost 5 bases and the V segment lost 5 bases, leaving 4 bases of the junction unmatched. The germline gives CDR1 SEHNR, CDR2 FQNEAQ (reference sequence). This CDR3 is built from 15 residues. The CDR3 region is CASSPQGADNSPLHF. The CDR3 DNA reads TGTGCCAGCAGCCCACAGGGGGCCGATAATTCACCCCTCCACTTT.

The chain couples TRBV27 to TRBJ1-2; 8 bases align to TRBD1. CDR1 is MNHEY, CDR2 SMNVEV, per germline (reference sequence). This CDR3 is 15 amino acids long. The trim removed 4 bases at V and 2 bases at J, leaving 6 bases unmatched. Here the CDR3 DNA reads TGTGCCAGCAGTTCCGGGACAGGTCGGAACTATGGCTACACCTTC. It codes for CASSSGTGRNYGYTF.

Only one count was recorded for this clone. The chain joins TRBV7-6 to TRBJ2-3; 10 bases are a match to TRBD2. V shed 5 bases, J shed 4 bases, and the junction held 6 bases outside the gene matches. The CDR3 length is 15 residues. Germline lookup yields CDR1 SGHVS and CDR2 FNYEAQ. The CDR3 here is CASSPRTSGADTQYF. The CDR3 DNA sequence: TGTGCCAGCAGCCCAAGGACTAGCGGCGCAGATACGCAGTATTTT.

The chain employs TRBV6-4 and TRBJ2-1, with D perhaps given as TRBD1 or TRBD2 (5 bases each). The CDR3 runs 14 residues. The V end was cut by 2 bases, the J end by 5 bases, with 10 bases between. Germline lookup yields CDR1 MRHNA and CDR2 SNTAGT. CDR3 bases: TGTGCCAGCAGTGACCAGGGAGACCACAATGAGCAGTTCTTC. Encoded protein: CASSDQGDHNEQFF.

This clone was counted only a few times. This CDR3 reads CASSPAVGNQPQHF. DNA for the CDR3: TGCGCCAGCAGTCCGGCCGTGGGCAATCAGCCCCAGCATTTT. The chain joins TRBV10-2 to TRBJ1-5; D remains ambiguous. V lost 5 bases to trimming and J lost 2 bases, with 10 bases between them. The CDR3 spans 14 residues. Germline loops: CDR1 WSHSY, CDR2 SAAADI.

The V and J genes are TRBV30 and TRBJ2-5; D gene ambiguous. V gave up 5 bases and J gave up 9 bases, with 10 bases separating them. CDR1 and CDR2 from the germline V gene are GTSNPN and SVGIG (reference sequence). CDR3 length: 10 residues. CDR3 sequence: CAWGAPAQYF. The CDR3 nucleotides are TGTGCCTGGGGAGCCCCCGCCCAGTACTTC.

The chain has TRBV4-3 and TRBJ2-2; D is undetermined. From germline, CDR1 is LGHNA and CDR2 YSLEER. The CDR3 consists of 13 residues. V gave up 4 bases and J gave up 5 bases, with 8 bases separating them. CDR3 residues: CASSLKRTGELFF. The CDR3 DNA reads TGCGCCAGCAGCCTCAAGAGAACCGGGGAGCTGTTTTTT.

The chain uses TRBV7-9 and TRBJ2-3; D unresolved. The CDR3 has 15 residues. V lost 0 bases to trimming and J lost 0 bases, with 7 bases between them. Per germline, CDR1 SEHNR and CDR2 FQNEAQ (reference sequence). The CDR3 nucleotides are TGTGCCAGCAGCTTAGCTGGCGCTAGCACAGATACGCAGTATTTT. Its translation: CASSLAGASTDTQYF. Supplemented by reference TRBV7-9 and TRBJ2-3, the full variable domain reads DTGVSQNPRHKITKRGQNVTFRCDPISEHNRLYWYRQTLGQGPEFLTYFQNEAQLEKSRLLSDRFSAERPKGSFSTLEIQRTEQGDSAMYLCASSLAGASTDTQYFGPGTRLTVL.

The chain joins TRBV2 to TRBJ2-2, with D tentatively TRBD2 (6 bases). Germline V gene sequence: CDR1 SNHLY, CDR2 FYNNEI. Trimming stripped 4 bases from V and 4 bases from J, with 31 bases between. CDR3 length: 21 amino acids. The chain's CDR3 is CASSGGLSPGGAGQTTGELFF. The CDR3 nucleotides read TGTGCCAGCAGTGGAGGTCTTTCCCCTGGAGGGGCGGGGCAGACCACCGGGGAGCTGTTTTTT.

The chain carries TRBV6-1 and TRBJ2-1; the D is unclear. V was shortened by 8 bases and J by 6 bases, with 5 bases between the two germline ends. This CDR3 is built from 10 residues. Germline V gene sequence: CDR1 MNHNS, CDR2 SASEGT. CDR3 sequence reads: CASARNEQFF. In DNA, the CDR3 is TGTGCCAGCGCTCGCAATGAGCAGTTCTTC.

CDR3 DNA: TGTGCCAGCAGCTTGGCCTCTTCTAGCACAGATACGCAGTATTTT. Translation gives CASSLASSSTDTQYF. This chain links TRBV5-4 with TRBJ2-3; D call uncertain. Germline-derived CDR1 and CDR2 are SGHNT and YYREEE (reference sequence). Trimming pared 0 bases from V and 0 bases from J, leaving 8 bases between. The CDR3 is made up of 15 amino acids.